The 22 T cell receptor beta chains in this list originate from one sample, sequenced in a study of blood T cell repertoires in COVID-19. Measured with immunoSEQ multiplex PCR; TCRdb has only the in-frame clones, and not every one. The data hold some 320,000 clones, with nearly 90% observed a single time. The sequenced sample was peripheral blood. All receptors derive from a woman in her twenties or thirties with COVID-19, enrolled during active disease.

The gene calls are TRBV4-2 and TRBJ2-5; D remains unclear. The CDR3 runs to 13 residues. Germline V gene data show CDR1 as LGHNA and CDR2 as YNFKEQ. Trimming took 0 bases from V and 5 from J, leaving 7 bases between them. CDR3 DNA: TGTGCCAGCAGCCAAGACAGGTGGGAGACCCAGTACTTC. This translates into CASSQDRWETQYF.

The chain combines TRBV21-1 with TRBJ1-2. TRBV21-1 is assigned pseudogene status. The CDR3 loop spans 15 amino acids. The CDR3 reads CASSKGAGGGYGYTF. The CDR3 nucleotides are TGTGCCAGCAGCAAAGGGGCAGGCGGGGGCTATGGCTACACCTTC.

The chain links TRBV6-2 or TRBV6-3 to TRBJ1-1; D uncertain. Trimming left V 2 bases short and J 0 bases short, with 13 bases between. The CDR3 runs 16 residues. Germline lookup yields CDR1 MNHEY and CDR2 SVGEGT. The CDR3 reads CASSYEPAGMNTEAFF. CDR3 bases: TGTGCCAGCAGTTACGAGCCCGCGGGTATGAACACTGAAGCTTTCTTT.

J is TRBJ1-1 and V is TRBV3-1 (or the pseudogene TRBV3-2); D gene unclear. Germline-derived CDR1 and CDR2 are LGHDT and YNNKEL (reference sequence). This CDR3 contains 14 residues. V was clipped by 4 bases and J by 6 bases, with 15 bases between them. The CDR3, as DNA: TGTGCCAGCAGCCCCTTGGACGGAGGCGCTGAAGCTTTCTTT. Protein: CASSPLDGGAEAFF.

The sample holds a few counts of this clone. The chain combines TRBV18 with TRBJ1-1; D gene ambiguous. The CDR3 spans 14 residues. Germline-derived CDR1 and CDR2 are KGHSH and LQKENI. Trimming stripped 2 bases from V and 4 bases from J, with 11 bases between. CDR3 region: CASSPVRGTTEAFF. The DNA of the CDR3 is TGTGCCAGCTCACCAGTCAGAGGAACCACTGAAGCTTTCTTT. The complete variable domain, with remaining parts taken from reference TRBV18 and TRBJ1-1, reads NAGVMQNPRHLVRRRGQEARLRCSPMKGHSHVYWYRQLPEEGLKFMVYLQKENIIDESGMPKERFSAEFPKEGPSILRIQQVVRGDSAAYFCASSPVRGTTEAFFGQGTRLTVV.

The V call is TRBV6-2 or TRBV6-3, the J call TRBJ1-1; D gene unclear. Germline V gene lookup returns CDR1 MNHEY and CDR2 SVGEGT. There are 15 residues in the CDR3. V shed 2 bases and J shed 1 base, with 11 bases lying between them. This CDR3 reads CASSYGLWPNTEAFF. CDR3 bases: TGTGCCAGCAGTTACGGACTTTGGCCGAACACTGAAGCTTTCTTT.

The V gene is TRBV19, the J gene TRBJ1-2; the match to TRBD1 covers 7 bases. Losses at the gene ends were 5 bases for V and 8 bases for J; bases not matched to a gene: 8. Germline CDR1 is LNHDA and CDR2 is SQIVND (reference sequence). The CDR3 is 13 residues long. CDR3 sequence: CASSSHDRDGYTF. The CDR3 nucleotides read TGTGCCAGTAGTTCCCACGACAGGGACGGCTACACCTTC.

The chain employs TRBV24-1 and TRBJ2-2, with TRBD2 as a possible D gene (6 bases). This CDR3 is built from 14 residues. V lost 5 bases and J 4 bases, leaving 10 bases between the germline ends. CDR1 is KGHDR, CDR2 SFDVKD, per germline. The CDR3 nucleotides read TGTGCCACCAGTGGCCAGGGACTCACCGGGGAGCTGTTTTTT. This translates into CATSGQGLTGELFF.

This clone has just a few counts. The CDR3: CASSTSNYGYTF. The CDR3 DNA sequence: TGTGCCAGCAGTACGAGTAACTATGGCTACACCTTC. The rearrangement uses TRBV6-5 and TRBJ1-2; no definite D call. Trimming left V 5 bases short and J 1 base short, with 5 bases between. Germline CDR1 is MNHEY and CDR2 is SVGAGI. The CDR3 extends over 12 amino acids.

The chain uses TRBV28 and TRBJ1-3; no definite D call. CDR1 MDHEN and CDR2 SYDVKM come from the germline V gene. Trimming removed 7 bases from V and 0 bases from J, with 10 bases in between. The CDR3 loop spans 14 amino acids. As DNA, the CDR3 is TGTGCCAGCATCGGGGAGAGCTCTGGAAACACCATATATTTT. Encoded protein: CASIGESSGNTIYF.

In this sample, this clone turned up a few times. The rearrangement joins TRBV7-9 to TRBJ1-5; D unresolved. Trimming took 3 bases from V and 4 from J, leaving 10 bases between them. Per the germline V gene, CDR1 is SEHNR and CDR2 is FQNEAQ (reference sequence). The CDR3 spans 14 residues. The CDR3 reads CASSLGSGNQPQHF. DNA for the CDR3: TGTGCCAGCAGCTTGGGATCGGGGAATCAGCCCCAGCATTTT. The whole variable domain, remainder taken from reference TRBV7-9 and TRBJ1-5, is DTGVSQNPRHKITKRGQNVTFRCDPISEHNRLYWYRQTLGQGPEFLTYFQNEAQLEKSRLLSDRFSAERPKGSFSTLEIQRTEQGDSAMYLCASSLGSGNQPQHFGDGTRLSIL.

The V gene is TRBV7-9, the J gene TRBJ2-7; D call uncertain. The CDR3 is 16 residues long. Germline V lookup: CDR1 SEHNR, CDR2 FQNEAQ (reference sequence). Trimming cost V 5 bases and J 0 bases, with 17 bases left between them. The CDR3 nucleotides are TGTGCCAGCAGCCACTCTAGGAAAACTGACTCCTACGAGCAGTACTTC. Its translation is CASSHSRKTDSYEQYF.

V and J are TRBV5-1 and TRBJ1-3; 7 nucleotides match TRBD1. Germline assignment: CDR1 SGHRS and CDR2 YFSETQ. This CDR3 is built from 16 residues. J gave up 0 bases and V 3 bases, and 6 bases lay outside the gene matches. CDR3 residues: CASSSGQIVSGNTIYF. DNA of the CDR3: TGCGCCAGCAGCTCGGGACAGATAGTCTCTGGAAACACCATATATTTT.

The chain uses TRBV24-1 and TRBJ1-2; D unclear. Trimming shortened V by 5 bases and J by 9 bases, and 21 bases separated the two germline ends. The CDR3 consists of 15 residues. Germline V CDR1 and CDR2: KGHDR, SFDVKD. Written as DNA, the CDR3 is TGTGCCACCAGTGCGACGAACGCGAGGGTGCGAAGCTACACCTTC. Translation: CATSATNARVRSYTF.

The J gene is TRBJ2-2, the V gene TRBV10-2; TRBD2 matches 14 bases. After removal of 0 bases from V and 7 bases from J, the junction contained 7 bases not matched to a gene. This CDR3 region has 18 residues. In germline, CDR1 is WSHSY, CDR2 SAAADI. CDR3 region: CASSESMGLAGEHGELFF. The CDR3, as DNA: TGCGCCAGCAGTGAGTCAATGGGACTAGCGGGGGAACACGGGGAGCTGTTTTTT.

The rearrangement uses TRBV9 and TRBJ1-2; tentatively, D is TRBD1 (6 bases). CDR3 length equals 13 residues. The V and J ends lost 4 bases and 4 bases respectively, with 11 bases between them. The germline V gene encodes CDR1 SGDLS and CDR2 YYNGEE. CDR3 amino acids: CASSPRGTYGYTF. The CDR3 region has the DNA TGTGCCAGCAGCCCGAGGGGGACCTATGGCTACACCTTC.

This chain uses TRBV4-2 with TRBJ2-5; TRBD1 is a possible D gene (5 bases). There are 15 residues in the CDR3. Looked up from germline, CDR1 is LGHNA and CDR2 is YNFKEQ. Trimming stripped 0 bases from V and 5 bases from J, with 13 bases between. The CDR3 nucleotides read TGTGCCAGCAGCCAAGATGGCAGGGTTTGGGAGACCCAGTACTTC. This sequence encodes CASSQDGRVWETQYF.

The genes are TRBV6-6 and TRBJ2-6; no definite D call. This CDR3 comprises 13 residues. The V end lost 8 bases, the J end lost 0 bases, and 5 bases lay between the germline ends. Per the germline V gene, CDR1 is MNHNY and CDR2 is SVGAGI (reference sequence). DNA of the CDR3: TGTGCCAGCCTACCCTCTGGGGCCAACGTCCTGACTTTC. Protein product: CASLPSGANVLTF.

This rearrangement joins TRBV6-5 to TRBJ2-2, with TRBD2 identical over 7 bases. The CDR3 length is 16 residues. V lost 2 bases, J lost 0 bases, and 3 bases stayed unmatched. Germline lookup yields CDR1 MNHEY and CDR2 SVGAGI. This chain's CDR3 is CASSYGLAANTGELFF. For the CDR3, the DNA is TGTGCCAGCAGTTACGGGCTAGCGGCGAACACCGGGGAGCTGTTTTTT.

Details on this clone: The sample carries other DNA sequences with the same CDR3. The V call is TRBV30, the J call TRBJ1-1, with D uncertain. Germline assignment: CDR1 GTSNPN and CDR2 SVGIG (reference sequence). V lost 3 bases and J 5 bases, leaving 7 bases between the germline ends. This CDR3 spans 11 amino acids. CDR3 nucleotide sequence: TGTGCCTGGAGCAGGAGGACTGAAGCTTTCTTT. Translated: CAWSRRTEAFF.

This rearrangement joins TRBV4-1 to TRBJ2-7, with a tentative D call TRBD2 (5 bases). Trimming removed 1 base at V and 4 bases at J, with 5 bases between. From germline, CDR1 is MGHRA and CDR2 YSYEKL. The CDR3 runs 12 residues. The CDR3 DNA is TGCGCCAGCAGCCAAGGCGGGTACGAGCAGTACTTC. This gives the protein CASSQGGYEQYF.

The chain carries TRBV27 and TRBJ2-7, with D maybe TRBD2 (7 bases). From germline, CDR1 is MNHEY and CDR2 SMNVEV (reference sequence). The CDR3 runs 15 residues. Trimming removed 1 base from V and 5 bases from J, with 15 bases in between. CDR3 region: CASSLFPGGGHEQYF. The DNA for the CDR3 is TGTGCCAGCAGTTTATTCCCGGGCGGGGGCCACGAGCAGTACTTC.